These 29 T cell receptor beta chains came from one sample sequenced in a study of human T cells and chemical hapten exposure. TCRdb independently ran MiXCR on the RACE reads; one entry per CDR3 protein. Counted here are 39,000 or so distinct CDR3 sequences, over 3.5% occurring once; the ten biggest clones make up around 26%. Time point described: patch test 1, 2 weeks after DPC sensitization. Treatment: therapeutic diphenylcyclopropenone sensitization with weekly scalp DPC. Unseparated into fractions, whole blood served as the source from which total RNA was extracted. The input for sequencing was whole blood, taken in connection with sensitization to the hapten diphenylcyclopropenone (DPC). The receptors stem from a man aged 45-60 years with alopecia areata. Some clones in this sample may be carry-over from other donors' samples.

This clonotype was recorded many times. The chain recombines TRBV20-1 with TRBJ2-7, with 9 bases identical to TRBD2. The germline CDR1 and CDR2 sequences are DFQATT and SNEGSKA (reference sequence). The CDR3 length is 15 residues. Germline trimming cut 3 bases from V and 6 bases from J; bases unmatched to any gene: 12. The CDR3, as DNA: TGCAGTGCTAGCGCTAGCGGGATTGGCCGGGGCGAGCAGTACTTC. This gives the protein CSASASGIGRGEQYF.

This clonotype was seen at least ten times. The V call is TRBV29-1, the J call TRBJ2-2; 11 nucleotides match TRBD2. Germline V lookup: CDR1 SQVTM, CDR2 ANQGSEA. The CDR3 length is 15 residues. V gave up 7 bases and J gave up 4 bases; unmatched junction bases: 8. CDR3 sequence (DNA): TGCAGCGGGAAACTAGCGGGAGTAGGCACCGGGGAGCTGTTTTTT. Its translation: CSGKLAGVGTGELFF.

This clonotype was counted at least ten times. This chain links TRBV20-1 with TRBJ2-7; 8 nucleotides align to TRBD1. Germline V lookup: CDR1 DFQATT, CDR2 SNEGSKA (reference sequence). The CDR3 contains 14 residues. Trimming at V came to 2 bases and at J to 2 bases, leaving 5 bases not matched to a gene. CDR3 sequence reads: CSARLQGVTYEQYF. CDR3 bases: TGCAGTGCTAGATTACAGGGGGTAACCTACGAGCAGTACTTC.

Many counts were recorded for this clonotype. The genes are TRBV4-1 and TRBJ1-4, with D unresolved. The CDR3 extends over 12 amino acids. From germline, CDR1 is MGHRA and CDR2 YSYEKL. V was clipped by 0 bases and J by 10 bases, with 6 bases between them. In DNA, the CDR3 is TGCGCCAGCAGCCAAGAAATTGGAAAACTGTTTTTT. This translates into CASSQEIGKLFF.

This clonotype was detected ten times or more. The chain couples TRBV7-6 to TRBJ1-4; D not certain. Germline loops: CDR1 SGHVS, CDR2 FNYEAQ. V shed 2 bases and J shed 1 base, with 17 bases lying between them. The CDR3 totals 18 residues. The CDR3 spells CASSLNARSLITNEKLFF. The CDR3 DNA reads TGTGCCAGCAGCTTAAACGCTAGAAGTCTAATAACTAATGAAAAACTGTTTTTT.

This clonotype was detected ten times or more. The rearrangement links TRBV5-5 to TRBJ2-6; possibly TRBD1 for D (6 bases). The germline CDR1 and CDR2 sequences are SGHKS and YYEKEE (reference sequence). V was clipped by 5 bases and J by 2 bases, with 17 bases between them. The CDR3 has 17 residues. The CDR3 DNA is TGTGCCAGCAGGAGAATAACAGGGAACACTGGGGCCAACGTCCTGACTTTC. Amino acids: CASRRITGNTGANVLTF.

V and J are TRBV7-2 and TRBJ2-7; 10 positions match TRBD2. Losses at the gene ends were 8 bases for V and 3 bases for J; bases not matched to a gene: 7. CDR3 length: 14 residues. CDR1 and CDR2 (germline): SGHTA, FQGNSA. CDR3 sequence: CASCPGLARYEQYF. In DNA form, the CDR3 reads TGTGCCAGCTGCCCGGGACTAGCGCGCTACGAGCAGTACTTC.

This clonotype was counted at least ten times. The chain links TRBV28 to TRBJ2-3, with TRBD2 matching 9 bases. Germline values: CDR1 MDHEN, CDR2 SYDVKM. V trimming: 5 bases; J trimming: 4 bases; junction bases outside the gene matches: 10. This CDR3 region has 16 residues. The CDR3: CASSLLAGPGADTQYF. For the CDR3, the DNA is TGTGCCAGCAGTCTACTAGCGGGCCCCGGCGCAGATACGCAGTATTTT.

In this sample, this clonotype turned up many times. The chain links TRBV28 to TRBJ1-4; no clear D. CDR1 and CDR2 from the germline V gene are MDHEN and SYDVKM. The CDR3 extends over 13 amino acids. The V end lost 3 bases, the J end lost 4 bases, and 6 bases lay between the germline ends. The CDR3 here is CASSFNSNEKLFF. The CDR3 DNA is TGTGCCAGCAGTTTTAACAGTAATGAAAAACTGTTTTTT. Looking up the rest from reference TRBV28 and TRBJ1-4 gives the full variable domain: DVKVTQSSRYLVKRTGEKVFLECVQDMDHENMFWYRQDPGLGLRLIYFSYDVKMKEKGDIPEGYSVSREKKERFSLILESASTNQTSMYLCASSFNSNEKLFFGSGTQLSVL.

This clonotype was counted at least ten times. V is TRBV7-2 and J is TRBJ2-7, with D possibly being TRBD2 (6 bases). V dropped 5 bases and J dropped 2 bases, with 13 bases sitting between them. The CDR3 extends over 14 amino acids. Germline CDR1 is SGHTA and CDR2 is FQGNSA. CDR3 sequence reads: CASSQAGLTYEQYF. The CDR3 coding sequence is TGTGCCAGCAGCCAAGCGGGCCTGACCTACGAGCAGTACTTC. The whole variable domain, filled in from reference TRBV7-2 and TRBJ2-7, reads GAGVSQSPSNKVTEKGKDVELRCDPISGHTALYWYRQSLGQGLEFLIYFQGNSAPDKSGLPSDRFSAERTGGSVSTLTIQRTQQEDSAVYLCASSQAGLTYEQYFGPGTRLTVT.

This clonotype showed up many times. V is TRBV7-8 and J is TRBJ2-1; no reliable D call. V lost 0 bases and J 6 bases, leaving 12 bases between the germline ends. This CDR3 is built from 15 residues. The germline V gene encodes CDR1 SGHVS and CDR2 FQNEAQ. CDR3 coding DNA: TGTGCCAGCAGCTTAGCGGGTGCGGTGACCAATGAGCAGTTCTTC. This translates into CASSLAGAVTNEQFF.

This clonotype was found many times. The chain combines TRBV29-1 with TRBJ2-5; D is unresolved. CDR1 is SQVTM and CDR2 is ANQGSEA in the germline V gene. The CDR3 is 12 amino acids. The V end lost 1 base, the J end lost 3 bases, and 6 bases lay between the germline ends. In DNA, the CDR3 is TGCAGCGTTGAAGTTGCAGAAGAGACCCAGTACTTC. Protein: CSVEVAEETQYF.

This clonotype was seen at least ten times. CDR3 DNA: TGCAGTGCCCCCCCGTATAGGCATTCCGGGGAGCTGTTTTTT. Translation gives CSAPPYRHSGELFF. The J gene is TRBJ2-2, the V gene TRBV20-1; D remains unclear. The CDR3 is 14 residues long. In germline, CDR1 is DFQATT, CDR2 SNEGSKA (reference sequence). Trimming shortened V by 6 bases and J by 6 bases, and 17 bases separated the two germline ends.

There are many counts of this clonotype. The chain employs TRBV4-3 and TRBJ2-1; TRBD2 matches 9 bases. The CDR3 runs to 15 residues. J gave up 6 bases and V 1 base, and 4 bases lay outside the gene matches. CDR1 LGHNA and CDR2 YSLEER come from the germline V gene. CDR3 in amino acids: CASSQGSGSGNEQFF. As DNA, the CDR3 is TGCGCCAGCAGCCAAGGTAGCGGGAGTGGCAATGAGCAGTTCTTC.

This chain joins TRBV5-1 and TRBJ1-4; D is ambiguous. Germline V CDR1 and CDR2: SGHRS, YFSETQ. Between the trimmed V and J ends, which lost 0 bases and 7 bases, there was a span of 10 bases. CDR3 size: 14 residues. CDR3 DNA: TGCGCCAGCAGCTTGGGGGGTGATGGTGAAAAACTGTTTTTT. As protein: CASSLGGDGEKLFF.

This clonotype was detected ten times or more. The chain has TRBV27 and TRBJ1-2, with D tentatively TRBD1 (5 bases). The CDR3 totals 14 residues. V dropped 1 base and J dropped 3 bases, with 9 bases sitting between them. Germline V CDR1 and CDR2: MNHEY, SMNVEV (reference sequence). The DNA for the CDR3 is TGTGCCAGCAGTTTATTAGGCAGGGACTATGGCTACACCTTC. Translated: CASSLLGRDYGYTF.

This clonotype was detected many times. The V call is TRBV12-3 or TRBV12-4, the J call TRBJ1-5; D gene unclear. The CDR3 loop spans 15 amino acids. V was clipped by 6 bases and J by 8 bases, with 20 bases between them. The CDR3 loop reads CASSPVWAGSEPQHF. DNA for the CDR3: TGTGCCAGCAGCCCCGTATGGGCGGGCAGTGAGCCCCAGCATTTT.

This clonotype occurred many times. V gene TRBV7-8 combines with J gene TRBJ2-7; 11 bases match TRBD2. V shed 1 base and J 3 bases; nucleotides not matched to a gene: 2. There are 15 residues in the CDR3. Germline CDR1 SGHVS, CDR2 FQNEAQ. This chain's CDR3 is CASSLVLAGGYEQYF. CDR3 nucleotides: TGTGCCAGCAGCTTAGTTCTAGCGGGAGGCTACGAGCAGTACTTC. The full variable domain, rest sourced from reference TRBV7-8 and TRBJ2-7, is GAGVSQSPRYKVAKRGQDVALRCDPISGHVSLFWYQQALGQGPEFLTYFQNEAQLDKSGLPSDRFFAERPEGSVSTLKIQRTQQEDSAVYLCASSLVLAGGYEQYFGPGTRLTVT.

On this clonotype itself: Just one base apart from a much larger clone, this may be a read error. V gene TRBV29-1 combines with J gene TRBJ2-2; possibly TRBD1 or TRBD2 for D (6 bases each). Germline V gives CDR1 SQVTM, CDR2 ANQGSEA. The V and J ends lost 7 bases and 7 bases respectively, with 19 bases between them. The CDR3 loop spans 14 amino acids. The DNA of the CDR3 is TGCAGCGCCGTACAGGGAGGTACTGGCGGGGAGCTGTTTTTT. This translates into CSAVQGGTGGELFF.

This clonotype was observed a few times. The J gene is TRBJ1-1, the V gene TRBV4-1; D remains unclear. The CDR3 has 17 amino acids. Per the germline V gene, CDR1 is MGHRA and CDR2 is YSYEKL. V lost 6 bases, J lost 4 bases, and 24 bases lay in between. Here the CDR3 DNA reads TGCGCCAGCAGTGAACGCTTGGGCGATGGTCGGGGCACTGAAGCTTTCTTT. This gives the protein CASSERLGDGRGTEAFF.

V is TRBV10-3 and J is TRBJ2-5; weak D call: TRBD2 (5 bases). The CDR3 loop spans 13 amino acids. Trimming took off 2 bases at V and 4 bases at J, with 8 bases between the two ends. Germline CDR1 and CDR2: ENHRY and SYGVKD. DNA for the CDR3: TGTGCCATCAGTGAGGGACTCTCAGAGACCCAGTACTTC. This codes for CAISEGLSETQYF.

This clonotype has just a few counts. This chain uses TRBV28 with TRBJ2-3, with D perhaps TRBD1 (6 bases). CDR1 is MDHEN, CDR2 SYDVKM, per germline. The CDR3 has 13 amino acids. Trimming stripped 5 bases from V and 4 bases from J, with 10 bases between. The CDR3 sequence: CASSKDSADTQYF. The CDR3 nucleotides are TGTGCCAGCAGTAAGGACAGCGCAGATACGCAGTATTTT.

This clonotype was seen many times. The V and J genes are TRBV4-1 and TRBJ1-2; weak D call: TRBD1 (5 bases). Germline CDR1 MGHRA, CDR2 YSYEKL. CDR3 length: 18 amino acids. V lost 0 bases, J lost 1 base, and 18 bases lay in between. The CDR3 DNA reads TGCGCCAGCAGCCAAGATCAGCAGGGCAGAGTCCTTAACTATGGCTACACCTTC. Its translation: CASSQDQQGRVLNYGYTF.

This clonotype appeared many times. The chain is built from TRBV20-1 and TRBJ2-3; 10 positions agree with TRBD2. The CDR3 extends over 15 amino acids. V lost 1 base, J lost 2 bases, and 3 bases stayed unmatched. Germline-derived CDR1 and CDR2 are DFQATT and SNEGSKA (reference sequence). The chain's CDR3 is CSARGTSGNTDTQYF. In DNA form, the CDR3 reads TGCAGTGCTAGAGGGACTAGCGGTAACACAGATACGCAGTATTTT.

The sample holds many counts of this clonotype. The V gene is TRBV20-1, the J gene TRBJ1-5, with 12 bases matching TRBD1. V lost 3 bases to trimming and J lost 6 bases; unmatched junction nucleotides: 6. The CDR3 is made up of 15 amino acids. Germline values: CDR1 DFQATT, CDR2 SNEGSKA (reference sequence). CDR3 in amino acids: CSARPGQGAGQPQHF. CDR3 nucleotides: TGCAGTGCTAGGCCGGGACAGGGGGCCGGTCAGCCCCAGCATTTT.

This clonotype was seen repeatedly, ten times or more. The chain recombines TRBV18 with TRBJ1-2, with a tentative D call TRBD1 (5 bases). This CDR3 region has 15 residues. Germline lookup yields CDR1 KGHSH and CDR2 LQKENI. V lost 2 bases and J lost 8, with 18 bases in between. The CDR3 reads CASSPNTGTLYGYTF. The CDR3 DNA is TGTGCCAGCTCACCAAACACCGGGACGCTCTACGGCTACACCTTC.

The table lists this clonotype with many counts. The chain employs TRBV6-5 and TRBJ1-6; TRBD1 agrees at 8 bases. This CDR3 has 19 residues. Germline V gene lookup returns CDR1 MNHEY and CDR2 SVGAGI. The V and J ends lost 0 bases and 8 bases, in that order; junction bases with no gene match: 15. The CDR3 reads CASSYSRVRGLENYSPLHF. The CDR3 DNA is TGTGCCAGCAGTTACTCGAGGGTCAGGGGGCTTGAGAATTATTCACCCCTCCACTTT.

In its sample, this clonotype was seen many times. V usage is TRBV7-2 and J usage is TRBJ2-1; the D gene is possibly TRBD2 (6 bases). Per the germline V gene, CDR1 is SGHTA and CDR2 is FQGNSA. CDR3 length equals 12 residues. V was cut by 5 bases and J by 4 bases, with 6 bases left in between. The CDR3, as DNA: TGTGCCAGCAGCCGGGGGTACAATGAGCAGTTCTTC. Encoded protein: CASSRGYNEQFF. The variable domain in full, completed from reference TRBV7-2 and TRBJ2-1, reads GAGVSQSPSNKVTEKGKDVELRCDPISGHTALYWYRQSLGQGLEFLIYFQGNSAPDKSGLPSDRFSAERTGGSVSTLTIQRTQQEDSAVYLCASSRGYNEQFFGPGTRLTVL.

Ten or more counts support this clonotype. This rearrangement joins TRBV20-1 to TRBJ2-4, with 7 bases identical to TRBD1. CDR1 and CDR2 (germline): DFQATT, SNEGSKA (reference sequence). This CDR3 is built from 13 residues. The ends lost 4 bases at V and 6 bases at J; junction bases unmatched: 6. In nucleotides, the CDR3 is TGCAGTGCTATTGCAGGGGGAACAAACATTCAGTACTTC. This encodes CSAIAGGTNIQYF.